This TCR beta chain was captured by sequencing in a study of spatial heterogeneity in lung cancer. Time point here: sample taken at primary tumor resection. This clonotype was observed at least ten times. Its antigen is undetermined. Germline CDR1 is DFQATT and CDR2 is SNEGSKA (reference sequence). This CDR3 is 13 amino acids long. With V trimmed by 4 bases and J by 2 bases, 2 bases remained unmatched. Study-level findings and limits: Mutation tallies in tumors tracked expanded intratumoral alpha and beta TCR counts.

TCRdb reanalysed the 5' RACE reads using MiXCR and keeps one entry per CDR3 protein. Here the sample spans approximately 9,000 distinct CDR3 sequences, around 5% being singletons. The material sequenced was lung tumor tissue, taken at surgery. The TCR comes from a female donor with early-stage non-small cell lung cancer. The V and J genes are TRBV20-1 and TRBJ1-5; 7 nucleotides align to TRBD1. This chain's CDR3 is CSAIGTGNQPQHF. The CDR3 nucleotides read TGCAGTGCTATCGGGACAGGCAATCAGCCCCAGCATTTT.